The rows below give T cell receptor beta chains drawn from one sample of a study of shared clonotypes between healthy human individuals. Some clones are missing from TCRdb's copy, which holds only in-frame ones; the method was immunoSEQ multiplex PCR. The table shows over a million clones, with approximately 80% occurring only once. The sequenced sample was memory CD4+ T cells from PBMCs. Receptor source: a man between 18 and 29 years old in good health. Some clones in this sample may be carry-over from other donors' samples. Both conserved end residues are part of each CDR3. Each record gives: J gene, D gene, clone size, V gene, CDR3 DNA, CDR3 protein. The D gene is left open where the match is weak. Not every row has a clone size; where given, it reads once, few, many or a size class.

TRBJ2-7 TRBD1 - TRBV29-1 TGCAGCGTCCAAAAACAGGGGTACGAGCAGTACTTC CSVQKQGYEQYF
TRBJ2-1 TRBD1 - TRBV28 TGTGCCAGCATCGCCCCAGGGGGCGGATACCATCGGGAGCAGTTCTTC CASIAPGGGYHREQFF
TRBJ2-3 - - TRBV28 TGTGCCAGCAGTTTTGGAGTTACCCGCACAGATACGCAGTATTTT CASSFGVTRTDTQYF
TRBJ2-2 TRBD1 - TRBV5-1 TGCGCCAGCAGCTTTGTAGCGACAGGGGCCGGGGAGCTGTTTTTT CASSFVATGAGELFF
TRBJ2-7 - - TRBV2 TGTGCCAGCAGTGATGCGGCAGGGAGCGACTACGAGCAGTACTTC CASSDAAGSDYEQYF
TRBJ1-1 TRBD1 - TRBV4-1 TGCGCCGGCAGCCAACAGGGGGCTTCGAACACTGAAGCTTTCTTT CAGSQQGASNTEAFF
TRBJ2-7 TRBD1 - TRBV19 TGTGCCAGTAGTACCGGGACAGGTGAGCAGTACTTC CASSTGTGEQYF
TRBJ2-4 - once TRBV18 TGTGCCAGCTCATCCTCCGGGGATAAAAACATTCAGTACTTC CASSSSGDKNIQYF
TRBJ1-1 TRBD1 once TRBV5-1 TGCGCCAGCAGCTTGGTTACAGGGGCTATGAACACTGAAGCTTTCTTT CASSLVTGAMNTEAFF
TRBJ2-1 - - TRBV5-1 TGCGCCAGCAGCTTCGCGGGAAGCTCCTACAATGAGCAGTTCTTC CASSFAGSSYNEQFF
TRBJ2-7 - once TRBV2 TGTGCCAGCAGCCGAGGACAGTACGAGCAGTACTTC CASSRGQYEQYF
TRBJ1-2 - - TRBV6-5 TGTGCCAGCAGTTACGGCACCGGTGAGAATGGCTACACCTTC CASSYGTGENGYTF
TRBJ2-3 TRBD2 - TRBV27 TGTGCCAGCAGTTCCCCCGGACTAGCGGCCCGGGATACGCAGTATTTT CASSSPGLAARDTQYF
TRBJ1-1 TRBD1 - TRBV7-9 TGTGCCAGCAGCTTACACCCGGGACAGGGGAGGACTGAAGCTTTCTTT CASSLHPGQGRTEAFF
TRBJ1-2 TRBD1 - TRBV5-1 TGCGCCAGCAGCCCGGGGACAGGGCGCTATGGCTACACCTTC CASSPGTGRYGYTF
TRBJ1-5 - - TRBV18 TGTGCCAGCTCGTTATTAGCTCTAGCCGGCGGCAATCAGCCCCAGCATTTT CASSLLALAGGNQPQHF
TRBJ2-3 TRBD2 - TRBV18 TGTGCCAGCTCACCACGACTAGCGGGAGGCACAGATACGCAGTATTTT CASSPRLAGGTDTQYF
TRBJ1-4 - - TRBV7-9 TGTGCCAGCAGCCTGCAGGTAGAAAAACTGTTTTTT CASSLQVEKLFF
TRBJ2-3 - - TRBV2 TGTGCCAGCAGCGTTAGCGGCGATACGCAGTATTTT CASSVSGDTQYF
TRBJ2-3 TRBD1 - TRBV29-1 TGCAGCGTCACCTCCCCTGGACAGGGGACTCGGGATACGCAGTATTTT CSVTSPGQGTRDTQYF
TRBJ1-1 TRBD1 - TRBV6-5 TGTGCCAGCAGTTACCCTGGACAGGGGAGCCCTGAAGCTTTCTTT CASSYPGQGSPEAFF
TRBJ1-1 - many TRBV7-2 TGTGCCAGCAGCTTAGGACACTACAGGGCACGCCCTGAAGCTTTCTTT CASSLGHYRARPEAFF
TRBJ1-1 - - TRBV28 TGTGCCAGCAGTATCAGGGGAACTGAAGCTTTCTTT CASSIRGTEAFF
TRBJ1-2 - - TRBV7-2 TGTGCCAGCAACTTACGGTCCGGAGCTAACTATGGCTACACCTTC CASNLRSGANYGYTF
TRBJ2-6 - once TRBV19 TGTGCCAGTAAGACCTCTGGGGCCAACGTCCTGACTTTC CASKTSGANVLTF
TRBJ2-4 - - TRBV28 TGTGCCAGCAGTCCCCCAGCGCGGATAGCCAAAAACATTCAGTACTTC CASSPPARIAKNIQYF
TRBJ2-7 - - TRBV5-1 TGCGCCAGCAGAGTGGGGCCAGGCTACGAGCAGTACTTC CASRVGPGYEQYF
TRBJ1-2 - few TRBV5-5 TGTGCCAGCAGCAATCCCCCCCCTCCGTCAAGACCGGCGGCCTACACCTTC CASSNPPPPSRPAAYTF
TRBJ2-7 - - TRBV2 TGTGCCAGCAGTGAAACGCCCCAAGGCCACGAGCAGTACTTC CASSETPQGHEQYF
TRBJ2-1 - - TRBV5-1 TGCGCCAGCAGCTTGGTTTTGGGTCTCACTCAGGGAGGGGGGAGCTCCTACAATGAGCAGTTCTTC CASSLVLGLTQGGGSSYNEQFF
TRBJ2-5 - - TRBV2 TGTGCCAGCAGTGTGACGACAGAGACCCAGTACTTC CASSVTTETQYF
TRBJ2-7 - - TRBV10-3 TGTGCCATCAGTGAGGGACTACGCTACGAGCAGTACTTC CAISEGLRYEQYF
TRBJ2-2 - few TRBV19 TGTGCCAGTAGCGCACCCCAGAGGACCGGGGAGCTGTTTTTT CASSAPQRTGELFF
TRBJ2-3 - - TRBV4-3 TGCGCCAGCAGCCGGAATGGGGCTAGCGCGATAGATACGCAGTATTTT CASSRNGASAIDTQYF
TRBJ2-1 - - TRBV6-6 TGTGCCAGCAGCTACGGGGTCGCGATGGGAGACAATGAGCAGTTCTTC CASSYGVAMGDNEQFF
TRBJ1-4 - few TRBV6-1 TGTGCCAGCAGGCAGGGACATAATGAAAAACTGTTTTTT CASRQGHNEKLFF
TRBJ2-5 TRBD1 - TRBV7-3 TGTGCCAGCAGCTTTAACAGGGGAGAGACCCAGTACTTC CASSFNRGETQYF
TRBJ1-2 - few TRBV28 TGTGCCAGCAGCTTAGGGACGTATGGCTACACCTTC CASSLGTYGYTF
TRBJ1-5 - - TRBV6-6 TGTGCCAGCAGTTACTCTCGGGGGGCGTTAGTTCAGCCCCAGCATTTT CASSYSRGALVQPQHF
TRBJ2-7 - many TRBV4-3 TGCGCCAGCAGCCAAGGGCAGCCGAACGCCAACGAGCAGTACTTC CASSQGQPNANEQYF
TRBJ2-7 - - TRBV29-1 TGCAGCGTTGATCAGGGGACAAATGGCGAGCAGTACTTC CSVDQGTNGEQYF
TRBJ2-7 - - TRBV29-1 TGCAGCGTGGAAGGAGGCGGTTACGAGCAGTACTTC CSVEGGGYEQYF